Listed below are T cell receptor beta chains from one sample, sequenced in a study of monozygotic twins with inflammatory bowel disease. TCRdb re-called the 5' RACE reads and catalogs CDR3 proteins one per entry, DNA excluded. The repertoire table contains fewer than 450,000 distinct CDR3 sequences. Material: blood. Every receptor here comes from a human donor with ulcerative colitis or Crohn's disease, or a healthy co-twin of an affected twin (not recorded which). CDR3s include the opening cysteine and the closing phenylalanine or tryptophan.

CDR3: CASSRGAFQTDSPLHF; V: TRBV7-8; J: TRBJ1-6
CDR3: CASSPERGGNIQYF; V: TRBV18; J: TRBJ2-4
CDR3: CASSKGASGGAHEQFF; V: TRBV21-1; J: TRBJ2-1
CDR3: CASSFGTGNMGYGYTF; V: TRBV7-8; J: TRBJ1-2
CDR3: CATGRPSTDTQYF; V: TRBV7-2; J: TRBJ2-3
CDR3: CASSARAYTQYF; V: TRBV9; J: TRBJ2-3
CDR3: CASSFDYEQYF; V: TRBV7-9; J: TRBJ2-7
CDR3: CASSYSNRGSTGGEQYF; V: TRBV6-5; J: TRBJ2-7
CDR3: CASSLSRGFSPLHF; V: TRBV5-1; J: TRBJ1-6
CDR3: CASSQRGYTGELFF; V: TRBV18; J: TRBJ2-2
CDR3: CASSMSLEVEYYEQYF; V: TRBV19; J: TRBJ2-7
CDR3: CASSQGGTYTGELFF; V: TRBV4-3; J: TRBJ2-2
CDR3: CSASTTSQPQHF; V: TRBV20-1; J: TRBJ1-5
CDR3: CASSVNGETQYF; V: TRBV4-3; J: TRBJ2-5
CDR3: CASRRDRDPDTQYF; V: TRBV5-1; J: TRBJ2-3
CDR3: CASSLRAPYNEQFF; V: TRBV5-6; J: TRBJ2-1
CDR3: CASSPTGGELFF; V: TRBV7-2; J: TRBJ2-2
CDR3: CASSDPGRNQPQHF; V: TRBV2; J: TRBJ1-5
CDR3: CASSSPRRKQGEAHEQFF; V: TRBV11-2; J: TRBJ2-1
CDR3: CASSLTPGQIQETQYF; V: TRBV5-1; J: TRBJ2-5
CDR3: CSAKTYGDTQYF; V: TRBV20-1; J: TRBJ2-3
CDR3: CASSLGREQGKAGELSF; V: TRBV11-3; J: TRBJ2-2
CDR3: CATRTANQPQHF; V: TRBV24-1; J: TRBJ1-5
CDR3: CASSYRRSTNEKLFF; V: TRBV12-3/TRBV12-4; J: TRBJ1-4
CDR3: CSVSRVVGELFF; V: TRBV29-1; J: TRBJ2-2
CDR3: CASSDHTSGGADTQYF; V: TRBV6-4; J: TRBJ2-3
CDR3: CASSRGQANTDTQYF; V: TRBV11-1; J: TRBJ2-3
CDR3: CASSLYPTGEKLFF; V: TRBV5-6; J: TRBJ1-4
CDR3: CASMRGALINEQFF; V: TRBV27; J: TRBJ2-1
CDR3: CASSLGLGLDTEAFF; V: TRBV7-9; J: TRBJ1-1
CDR3: CATSDSTGPRDTQYF; V: TRBV24-1; J: TRBJ2-3
CDR3: CASKSWAGANYGYTF; V: TRBV2; J: TRBJ1-2
CDR3: CATSDPGSAEGETQYF; V: TRBV24-1; J: TRBJ2-5
CDR3: CASTTPDREQETQYF; V: TRBV5-1; J: TRBJ2-5
CDR3: CASSLGRTTYGYTF; V: TRBV11-2; J: TRBJ1-2
CDR3: CASSISRYRQTNYGYTF; V: TRBV19; J: TRBJ1-2
CDR3: CASSPQGGKMNTEAFF; V: TRBV4-1; J: TRBJ1-1
CDR3: CASSPGLAGEQYF; V: TRBV6-1; J: TRBJ2-7
CDR3: CASSVAGHYQETQYF; V: TRBV9; J: TRBJ2-5
CDR3: CSAGLAGGAPYNEQFF; V: TRBV29-1; J: TRBJ2-1
CDR3: CASSQGQAADTQYF; V: TRBV3-1; J: TRBJ2-3
CDR3: CASSLQGGVNQPQHF; V: TRBV7-9; J: TRBJ1-5
CDR3: CSVARGPYAGELFF; V: TRBV29-1; J: TRBJ2-2
CDR3: CASSSPSTGKGYEQYF; V: TRBV5-6; J: TRBJ2-7
CDR3: CASKRVTSGANVLTF; V: TRBV5-5; J: TRBJ2-6
CDR3: CASSLETSSYEQYF; V: TRBV5-1; J: TRBJ2-7
CDR3: CATSDAPGEGIKETQYF; V: TRBV24-1; J: TRBJ2-5
CDR3: CASRKEPGTGGTNEQFF; V: TRBV5-1; J: TRBJ2-1
CDR3: CSAPTGLAGGSTDTQYF; V: TRBV20-1; J: TRBJ2-3
CDR3: CASSQVFDTQYF; V: TRBV4-1; J: TRBJ2-3
CDR3: CASSAAPRGGDEQFF; V: TRBV9; J: TRBJ2-1
CDR3: CASSHPDSTARNTEAFF; V: TRBV4-2; J: TRBJ1-1
CDR3: CASSFSGVYEQYF; V: TRBV7-2; J: TRBJ2-7